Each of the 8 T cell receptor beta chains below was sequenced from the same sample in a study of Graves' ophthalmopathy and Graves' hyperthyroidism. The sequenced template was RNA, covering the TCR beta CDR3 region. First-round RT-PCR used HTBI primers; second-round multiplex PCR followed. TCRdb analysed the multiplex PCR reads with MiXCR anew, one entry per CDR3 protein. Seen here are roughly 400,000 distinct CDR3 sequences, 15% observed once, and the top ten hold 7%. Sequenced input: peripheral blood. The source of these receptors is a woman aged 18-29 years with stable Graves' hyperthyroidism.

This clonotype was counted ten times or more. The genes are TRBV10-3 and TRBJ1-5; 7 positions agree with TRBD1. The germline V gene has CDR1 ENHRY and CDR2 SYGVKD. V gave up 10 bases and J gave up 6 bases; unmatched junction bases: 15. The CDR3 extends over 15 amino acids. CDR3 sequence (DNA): TGTGCCAGCAGGGAGTCGGCAGGGGGGGTTCAGCCCCAGCATTTT. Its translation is CASRESAGGVQPQHF.

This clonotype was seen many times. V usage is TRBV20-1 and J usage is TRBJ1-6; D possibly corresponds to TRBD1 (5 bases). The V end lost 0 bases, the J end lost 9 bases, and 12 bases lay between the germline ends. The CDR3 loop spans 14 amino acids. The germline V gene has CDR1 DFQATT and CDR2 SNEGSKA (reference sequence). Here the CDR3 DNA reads TGCAGTGCTAGAGATCTGGGCGGGGGTTCACCCCTCCACTTT. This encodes CSARDLGGGSPLHF.

The CDR3 bases are TGTGCCAGCAGCTTAGACTTTCTCTACGAGCAGTACTTC. It codes for CASSLDFLYEQYF. The V call is TRBV7-2, the J call TRBJ2-7; D is undetermined. Germline V gene lookup returns CDR1 SGHTA and CDR2 FQGNSA. V was clipped by 1 base and J by 3 bases, with 7 bases between them. This CDR3 has 13 residues.

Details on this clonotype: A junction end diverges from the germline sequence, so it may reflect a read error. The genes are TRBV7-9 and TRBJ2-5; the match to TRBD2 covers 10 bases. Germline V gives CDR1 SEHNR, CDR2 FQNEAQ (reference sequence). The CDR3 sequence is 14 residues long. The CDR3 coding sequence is TGTGCCAGCAGCTTAGGTCTAGCGGGGGACTCCCAGGACTTC. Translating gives CASSLGLAGDSQDF.

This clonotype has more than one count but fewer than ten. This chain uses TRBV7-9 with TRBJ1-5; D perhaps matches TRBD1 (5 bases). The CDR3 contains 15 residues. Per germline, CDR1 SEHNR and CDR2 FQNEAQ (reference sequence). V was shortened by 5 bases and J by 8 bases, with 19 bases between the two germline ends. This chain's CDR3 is CASSVQGNPGEPQHF. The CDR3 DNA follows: TGTGCCAGCAGCGTTCAGGGTAACCCGGGGGAGCCCCAGCATTTT.

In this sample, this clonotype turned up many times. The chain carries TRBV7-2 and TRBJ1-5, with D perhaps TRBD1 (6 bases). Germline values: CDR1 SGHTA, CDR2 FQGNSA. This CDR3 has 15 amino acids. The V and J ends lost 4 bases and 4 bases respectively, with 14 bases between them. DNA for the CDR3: TGTGCCAGCAGCTGGGACACGACGCCAAATCAGCCCCAGCATTTT. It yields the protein CASSWDTTPNQPQHF.

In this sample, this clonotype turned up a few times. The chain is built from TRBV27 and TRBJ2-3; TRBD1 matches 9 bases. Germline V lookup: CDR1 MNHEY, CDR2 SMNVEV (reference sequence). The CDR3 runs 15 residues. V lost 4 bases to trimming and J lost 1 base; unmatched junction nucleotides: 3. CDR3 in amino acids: CASSSRDRGTDTQYF. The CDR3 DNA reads TGTGCCAGCAGTTCCCGGGACAGGGGCACAGATACGCAGTATTTT.

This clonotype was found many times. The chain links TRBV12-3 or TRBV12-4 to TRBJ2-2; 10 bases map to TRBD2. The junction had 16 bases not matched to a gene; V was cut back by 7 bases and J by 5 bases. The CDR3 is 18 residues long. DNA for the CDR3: TGTGCCAGCACGGGAGCGGGGGGGGCCCTCAAAGGAACCGGGGAGCTGTTTTTT. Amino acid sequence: CASTGAGGALKGTGELFF.